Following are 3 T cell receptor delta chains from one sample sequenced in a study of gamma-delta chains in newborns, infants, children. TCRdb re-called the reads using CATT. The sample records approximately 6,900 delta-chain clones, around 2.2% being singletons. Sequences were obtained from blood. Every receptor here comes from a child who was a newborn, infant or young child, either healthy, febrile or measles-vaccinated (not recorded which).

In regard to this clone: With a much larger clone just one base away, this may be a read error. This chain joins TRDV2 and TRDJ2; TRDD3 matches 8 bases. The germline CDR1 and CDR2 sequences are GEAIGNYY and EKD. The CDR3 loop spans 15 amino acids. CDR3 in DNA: TGTGCCTGTGACACCGGGGATACTTTGACAGCACACCTCTTCTTT. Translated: CACDTGDTLTAHLFF.

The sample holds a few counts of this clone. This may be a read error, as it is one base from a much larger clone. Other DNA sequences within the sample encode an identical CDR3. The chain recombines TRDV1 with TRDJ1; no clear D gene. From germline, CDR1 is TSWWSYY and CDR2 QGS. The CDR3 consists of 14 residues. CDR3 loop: CALGEGGSHDKLIF. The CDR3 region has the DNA TGTGCTCTTGGGGAAGGTGGATCCCACGATAAGCTCATCTTT.

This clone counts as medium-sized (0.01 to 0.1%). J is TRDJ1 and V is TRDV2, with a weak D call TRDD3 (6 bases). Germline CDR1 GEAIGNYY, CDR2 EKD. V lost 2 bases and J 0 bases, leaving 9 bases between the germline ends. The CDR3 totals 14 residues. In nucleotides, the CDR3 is TGTGCCTGTGACAAAATGGGGGACACCGATAAACTCATCTTT. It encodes CACDKMGDTDKLIF.